The 11 T cell receptor beta chains in this list originate from one sample, sequenced in a study of identical twins. TCRdb reanalysed the 5' RACE reads using MiXCR and keeps one entry per CDR3 protein. This sample has 450,000 or so distinct CDR3 sequences, with over 11% found just once. These records were also assigned to another study, of yellow fever vaccine responses in identical twins.

The sequenced material came from CD4+ T cells sorted from blood. These receptors originate from a woman aged 18-30 years in good health.

The gene calls are TRBV11-2 and TRBJ2-3, with 10 positions matching TRBD2. V shed 5 bases and J 0 bases; nucleotides not matched to a gene: 17. CDR3 length equals 20 residues. The germline CDR1 and CDR2 sequences are SGHAT and FQNNGV. CDR3 DNA sequence: TGTGCCAGCAGCCACTCTGGCGGCAGCGGGGGGGAACCTAGCACAGATACGCAGTATTTT. Amino acid sequence: CASSHSGGSGGEPSTDTQYF.

The CDR3 bases are TGTGCCAGCAGCCATGGGGCAGGGCATGGCTACACCTTC. It specifies CASSHGAGHGYTF. This rearrangement joins TRBV25-1 to TRBJ1-2, with a weak D call TRBD1 (5 bases). This CDR3 is 13 amino acids long. V lost 6 bases to trimming and J lost 6 bases, with 14 bases between them. The germline CDR1 and CDR2 sequences are MGHDK and SYGVNS.

The V call is TRBV19, the J call TRBJ2-1; 13 nucleotides line up with TRBD2. CDR1 and CDR2 from the germline V gene are LNHDA and SQIVND (reference sequence). The CDR3 spans 14 residues. The ends lost 6 bases at V and 8 bases at J; junction bases unmatched: 4. The CDR3 protein is CASRGTSGIYEQFF. The CDR3 nucleotides read TGTGCCAGTAGGGGGACTAGCGGGATTTATGAGCAGTTCTTC.

This clonotype was counted between two and nine times. Here the CDR3 reads CASSLGSGGRSYEQYF. CDR3 in DNA: TGTGCCAGCAGCTTGGGATCAGGGGGCCGCTCCTACGAGCAGTACTTC. This chain joins TRBV7-9 and TRBJ2-7; 8 bases line up with TRBD1. CDR3 length: 16 amino acids. V lost 3 bases and J lost 0; bases outside the gene matches: 7. Germline V gives CDR1 SEHNR, CDR2 FQNEAQ (reference sequence).

The chain combines TRBV4-3 with TRBJ2-3; D is uncertain. Germline V lookup: CDR1 LGHNA, CDR2 YSLEER. The V end lost 0 bases, the J end lost 2 bases, and 9 bases lay between the germline ends. This CDR3 spans 15 amino acids. The CDR3 spells CASSQENRYTDTQYF. CDR3 coding DNA: TGCGCCAGCAGCCAAGAGAACAGATACACAGATACGCAGTATTTT.

The genes are TRBV6-2 or TRBV6-3 and TRBJ2-5, with 7 nucleotides matching TRBD1. CDR3 length equals 16 residues. J lost 5 bases, V lost 4 bases, and 13 bases had no gene match. Per germline, CDR1 MNHEY and CDR2 SVGEGT. Written as DNA, the CDR3 is TGTGCCAGCAGTTTTCGGGACAGCCGGTTTGGGGAGACCCAGTACTTC. Translation: CASSFRDSRFGETQYF.

This rearrangement joins TRBV29-1 to TRBJ2-1; 8 positions agree with TRBD1. Trimming took 7 bases from V and 4 from J; bases not matched to a gene: 6. The CDR3 sequence is 13 residues long. From germline, CDR1 is SQVTM and CDR2 ANQGSEA. CDR3 nucleotides: TGCAGCGCAAGCAGGGGGCAGTACAATGAGCAGTTCTTC. Translating gives CSASRGQYNEQFF.

This clonotype was counted at least ten times. The chain has TRBV7-9 and TRBJ2-7; 8 nucleotides align to TRBD2. The ends lost 5 bases at V and 1 base at J; junction bases unmatched: 7. The CDR3 has 15 residues. The V gene's germline CDR1 is SEHNR and CDR2 FQNEAQ (reference sequence). CDR3 region: CASSRGGDTSYEQYF. CDR3 nucleotide sequence: TGTGCCAGCAGCCGGGGGGGAGACACTTCCTACGAGCAGTACTTC.

J is TRBJ1-1 and V is TRBV15; D remains unclear. Germline-derived CDR1 and CDR2 are LNHNV and YYDKDF (reference sequence). The germline V and J ends were trimmed by 5 bases and 5 bases, with 12 bases remaining between them. The CDR3 covers 13 residues. The CDR3 nucleotides read TGTGCCACCAGCGCCCGAGTGGGGACTGAAGCTTTCTTT. Translating it yields CATSARVGTEAFF.

This clonotype occurred once. The J gene is TRBJ2-1, the V gene TRBV9; D tentatively reads TRBD1 or TRBD2 (5 bases each). This CDR3 region has 15 residues. Germline V gene data show CDR1 as SGDLS and CDR2 as YYNGEE. Trimming pared 5 bases from V and 0 bases from J, leaving 12 bases between. CDR3: CASSVRDGSYNEQFF. For the CDR3, the DNA is TGTGCCAGCAGTGTCCGGGACGGCTCCTACAATGAGCAGTTCTTC.

This clonotype has more than one count but fewer than ten. The V gene is TRBV20-1, the J gene TRBJ2-7; 7 bases map to TRBD1. The CDR3 runs 13 residues. After removal of 6 bases from V and 0 bases from J, the junction contained 5 bases not matched to a gene. Germline lookup yields CDR1 DFQATT and CDR2 SNEGSKA (reference sequence). This CDR3 reads CSAKTGSSYEQYF. CDR3 in DNA: TGCAGTGCCAAGACAGGGAGCTCCTACGAGCAGTACTTC.